A selection of T cell receptor beta chains follows, all from one sample in a study of shared clonotypes between healthy human individuals. Assay used: immunoSEQ multiplex PCR; TCRdb lists only in-frame clones, some missing. The sample holds some 1,900,000 clones; over 85% are singletons and the top ten take around 1.2%. Sample: naive CD8+ T cells sorted from blood. The source is a man in his late teens or twenties in good health. Each CDR3 is given with its conserved first and last residue. D genes are given only for firm matches. Not every row has a clone size; where given, it reads once, few, many or a size class.

J gene,V gene,D gene,clone size,CDR3 protein,CDR3 DNA
TRBJ2-7,TRBV9,-,-,CASSAEDGYEQYF,TGTGCCAGCAGCGCAGAGGATGGCTACGAGCAGTACTTC
TRBJ2-3,TRBV15,-,-,CATSRDRGTVEIATDTQYF,TGTGCCACCAGCAGAGATCGGGGGACGGTGGAGATAGCCACAGATACGCAGTATTTT
TRBJ1-3,TRBV5-8,-,-,CASGLGNTIYF,TGTGCCAGCGGACTCGGAAACACCATATATTTT
TRBJ2-5,TRBV27,TRBD1,-,CASRKGTGGQETQYF,TGTGCCAGCAGGAAAGGGACAGGGGGGCAAGAGACCCAGTACTTC
TRBJ1-2,TRBV27,-,-,CASSPRDGRYGYTF,TGTGCCAGCAGTCCGCGGGACGGACGCTATGGCTACACCTTC
TRBJ2-1,TRBV9,TRBD1,-,CASSFPGTVSYNEQFF,TGTGCCAGCAGCTTCCCCGGGACAGTATCCTACAATGAGCAGTTCTTC
TRBJ2-5,TRBV6-6,TRBD1,-,CASSYHDRDVEETQYF,TGTGCCAGCAGTTACCACGACAGGGACGTAGAGGAGACCCAGTACTTC
TRBJ2-3,TRBV7-9,-,-,CASSPYTDTDTQYF,TGTGCCAGCAGCCCGTACACAGACACAGATACGCAGTATTTT
TRBJ2-3,TRBV27,TRBD2,-,CASSLSSLAASTDTQYF,TGTGCCAGCAGTTTATCGAGCCTAGCGGCTAGCACAGATACGCAGTATTTT
TRBJ2-1,TRBV4-3,TRBD1,-,CASSQGTGGNEQFF,TGCGCCAGCAGCCAAGGGACAGGGGGCAATGAGCAGTTCTTC
TRBJ2-7,TRBV7-6,TRBD2,-,CATGLAGSYEQYF,TGTGCCACCGGACTAGCGGGATCCTACGAGCAGTACTTC
TRBJ2-7,TRBV30,-,-,CAWSPGTQQYF,TGTGCCTGGAGTCCGGGGACTCAGCAGTACTTC
TRBJ1-5,TRBV10-3,TRBD1,-,CAISAGTEQHF,TGTGCCATCAGTGCCGGGACAGAACAGCATTTT
TRBJ2-5,TRBV7-9,-,-,CASFGGAQETQYF,TGTGCCAGCTTTGGAGGGGCACAAGAGACCCAGTACTTC
TRBJ2-7,TRBV7-9,-,-,CASSLGWGNYYEQYF,TGTGCCAGCAGCTTAGGTTGGGGAAATTACTACGAGCAGTACTTC
TRBJ2-5,TRBV7-6,-,-,CASSFLSRQETQYF,TGTGCCAGCAGCTTTTTGAGTAGACAAGAGACCCAGTACTTC
TRBJ1-1,TRBV6-5,-,-,CASSAGNTEAFF,TGTGCCAGCAGTGCAGGGAACACTGAAGCTTTCTTT
TRBJ2-4,TRBV21-1,-,-,CASSKALAGGIDIQYF,TGTGCCAGCAGCAAAGCGCTGGCAGGGGGCATTGACATTCAGTACTTC
TRBJ1-5,TRBV7-9,-,-,CASSSTERRDQPQHF,TGTGCCAGCAGCTCCACGGAGAGGCGGGATCAGCCCCAGCATTTT
TRBJ1-6,TRBV28,TRBD1,-,CASSSGQALGSPLHF,TGTGCCAGCAGTTCCGGACAGGCTCTCGGTTCACCCCTCCACTTT
TRBJ2-7,TRBV5-1,-,-,CASSEGGVRYEQYF,TGCGCCAGCAGCGAAGGGGGGGTGAGATACGAGCAGTACTTC
TRBJ2-7,TRBV15,TRBD2,once,CATRASGGAYEQYF,TGTGCCACCAGGGCTAGCGGGGGGGCTTACGAGCAGTACTTC
TRBJ1-4,TRBV4-1,TRBD1,-,CASSQEGQGFEKLFF,TGCGCCAGCAGCCAAGAGGGACAGGGGTTTGAAAAACTGTTTTTT
TRBJ2-7,TRBV5-6,-,-,CASSLITYEQYF,TGTGCCAGCAGCCTAATTACCTACGAGCAGTACTTC
TRBJ2-7,TRBV5-1,-,-,CASSLQGMGYEQYF,TGCGCCAGCAGCTTGCAGGGCATGGGCTACGAGCAGTACTTC
TRBJ2-6,TRBV2,TRBD1,-,CASSLLTGGSRSGANVLTF,TGTGCCAGCAGTCTACTGACAGGGGGCTCGAGGTCTGGGGCCAACGTCCTGACTTTC
TRBJ2-1,TRBV27,-,-,CASSRGYEQFF,TGTGCCAGCAGTCGGGGGTATGAGCAGTTCTTC
TRBJ2-5,TRBV9,-,-,CASSRPRRETQYF,TGTGCCAGCAGCCGCCCGAGGCGGGAGACCCAGTACTTC
TRBJ2-1,TRBV7-9,-,-,CASSLPMGTDYNEQFF,TGTGCCAGCAGCCTGCCTATGGGGACGGATTACAATGAGCAGTTCTTC
TRBJ2-7,TRBV19,TRBD2,-,CASSMDSGSSYEQYF,TGTGCCAGTAGTATGGATAGCGGGAGCTCCTACGAGCAGTACTTC
TRBJ2-1,TRBV7-8,-,-,CASSLGAGSNEQFF,TGTGCCAGCAGCTTAGGCGCAGGGTCCAATGAGCAGTTCTTC